This entry features one TCR beta chain sequence. Its antigen is not identified. This sample was taken from a study of cytomegalovirus exposure and HLA in healthy donors. For the study at large: Falling in the Caucasian-associated ancestry cluster were 80% to 85% of 300 to 500 genotyped donors. Whole-study findings and limits: In vitro data verified a few CMV-associated chains as specific for CMV antigens. Upon later analysis, HLA-associated TCR beta chains proved more clonally expanded than other, equally common chains. A previous analysis found most TCR beta V segments productive roughly 87% or roughly 30% of the time.

This CDR3 region has 13 residues. The germline V and J ends were trimmed by 4 bases and 6 bases, with 13 bases remaining between them. Germline V gene sequence: CDR1 SGHDN, CDR2 FVKESK. The PCR employed 60 Vbeta primers together with 13 Jbeta primers. Sequencing was performed with immunoSEQ multiplex PCR; in TCRdb, only in-frame clones are kept and a portion is missing. Of 150,000 or so clones listed, around three quarters were seen once; the top ten hold less than 2%. The sequencing input was PBMCs. The chain joins TRBV14 to TRBJ2-7, with D possibly TRBD1 on 5 matching bases. The receptor was derived from a man aged 35 to 55 in good health and CMV-seronegative. CDR3 amino acids: CASSLGVGREQYF. CDR3 sequence (DNA): TGTGCCAGCAGCCTGGGCGTGGGGCGCGAGCAGTACTTC.